Listed here is a single TCR beta chain. The clone's antigen remains unknown. Nothing much larger sits one base from this clone, and base qualities are not available. The data derive from a study of spatial heterogeneity in lung cancer (dated by TCRdb to 2018 to 2020). Study-wide context: Beta-chain transcripts were consistently detected in greater numbers than alpha-chain transcripts, which likely reflected higher beta-chain transcript abundance. In the raw uncorrected reads, each unique combination of TCR and UMI appeared more than ten times on average. In non-small cell lung cancer, the study quantitatively compared TCR alpha and beta repertoires across several tumor regions, matched nontumor lung, and blood. The study linked features of the TCR repertoire to counts of nonsynonymous mutations, which were determined by whole-exome sequencing of tumor tissue. Both alpha and beta chains were TCR-sequenced in samples taken at surgery, namely 220 tumor regions, 62 to 70 matched nontumor lung samples and 50 to 60 PBMC samples. The investigation overall reported the following: Confirming at a functional level the hypothesis that regional TCRs recognize regional mutations was considered to require additional single-cell paired TCR alpha and beta sequencing.

The CDR3 covers 17 residues, taking in both the cysteine and the phenylalanine. The read is trimmed to its CDR3 DNA, 51 bases read in frame from base 1. V is clipped by 3 bases and J by 0 bases, and the sequence between their germline boundaries is 11 bases long. CDR1 and CDR2 were assigned from the germline V gene as KGHDR and SFDVKD. The sample's time point label, decoded: sample taken at primary tumor resection. The donors were 65 to 90 patients from the lung TRACERx cohort who had early-stage, untreated non-small cell lung cancer. For TCR sequencing, whole RNA was extracted from tumor and nontumor lung tissue, or from cryopreserved PBMC samples, and no cell sorting was done. A patient was chosen for TCR sequencing only when enough RNA was available from at least two tumor regions. A lung pathologist reviewed the tumor and adjacent nontumor lung specimens before the specimens were selected. Receptors were amplified or captured by 5' RACE. The instrument given in TCRdb is NextSeq 500. In the TCR library protocol, a unique molecular identifier was attached to each TCR cDNA molecule so that PCR and sequencing errors could be corrected. In the original analysis: TCR identification, UMI-based error correction and CDR3 extraction were performed with Decombinator tools. TCRs above a frequency of 2 per 1,000, corresponding to the top 1% of the tumor frequency distribution, were defined as expanded. Rényi diversity was computed with the R vegan package after subsampling each repertoire 100 times to 5,000 TCRs. CDR3 similarity networks were built from amino acid triplet string-kernel similarity, connecting CDR3s with pairwise similarity above 0.82. Using fastp trimming at Q25 and MiXCR clonotype assembly, TCRdb reanalyzed the public sequencing data and kept in-frame beta chains. Identical CDR3 proteins give one entry, which carries the most common genes and DNA. These V and J calls rely on TCRdb rather than the paper's analysis. This sample has about 1,900 distinct CDR3 sequences in its table, and approximately 7.9% of those were observed once. Together, the top ten hold about 10% of the sample.

The material sequenced was normal lung tissue next to the tumor, taken at surgery. This sequence was found in a female donor with early-stage non-small cell lung cancer. This receptor chain uses TRBV24-1 and TRBJ2-6; TRBD1 is possibly the D segment (6 matching bases). The nucleotides are TGTGCCACCAGTGATCCCCAAGGGGGCTCTGGGGCCAACGTCCTGACTTTC. The resulting protein is CATSDPQGGSGANVLTF.